Listed here are 19 T cell receptor beta chains from one sample, sequenced in a study of beta chain features in type 1 diabetes. Overall study results and limits: Patients with Type 1 diabetes showed moderately but significantly shorter TCRB CDR3s in all four CD4+ subsets.

Reverse transcription of all isolated RNA meant that expressed TCRB transcripts were sequenced. The repertoire was sequenced with immunoSEQ multiplex PCR; TCRdb's copy has only in-frame clones and lacks some. Of roughly 280,000 clones listed, 24% are singletons. These TCRs' antigens remain unknown. The sequenced sample was naive CD4+ T cells from blood. These receptors all stem from a woman between 25 and 40 years old with type 1 diabetes.

This clone was picked up one time. This sequence joins TRBV5-1 and TRBJ2-1, with 12 bases identical to TRBD2. V shed 4 bases, J shed 0 bases, and the junction held 5 bases outside the gene matches. There are 17 residues in the CDR3. CDR1 and CDR2 from the germline V gene are SGHRS and YFSETQ. Here the CDR3 DNA reads TGCGCCAGCAGCCAAATACTAGCGGGAGGCTCCTACAATGAGCAGTTCTTC. This translates into CASSQILAGGSYNEQFF.

The chain combines TRBV25-1 with TRBJ2-7; 12 bases agree with TRBD2. This CDR3 has 13 residues. J gave up 4 bases and V 6 bases, and 1 base lay outside the gene matches. The germline gives CDR1 MGHDK, CDR2 SYGVNS. CDR3 sequence: CASSLAGGYEQYF. The CDR3 region has the DNA TGTGCCAGCAGCCTAGCGGGAGGGTACGAGCAGTACTTC.

The J gene is TRBJ2-1, the V gene TRBV9, with TRBD2 identical over 7 bases. The CDR3 loop spans 15 amino acids. The germline V gene has CDR1 SGDLS and CDR2 YYNGEE. V lost 2 bases, J lost 3 bases, and 5 bases stayed unmatched. The CDR3 region is CASSVMASGYNEQFF. In nucleotides, the CDR3 is TGTGCCAGCAGCGTTATGGCTAGCGGCTACAATGAGCAGTTCTTC. Full variable domain (rest looked up from reference TRBV9 and TRBJ2-1): DSGVTQTPKHLITATGQRVTLRCSPRSGDLSVYWYQQSLDQGLQFLIQYYNGEERAKGNILERFSAQQFPDLHSELNLSSLELGDSALYFCASSVMASGYNEQFFGPGTRLTVL.

This chain links TRBV28 with TRBJ2-7; 7 positions agree with TRBD1. This CDR3 has 15 amino acids. Germline V CDR1 and CDR2: MDHEN, SYDVKM. Trimming removed 5 bases from V and 2 bases from J; junction bases left unmatched: 9. Here the CDR3 DNA reads TGTGCCAGCAGTCTCCTGGACAGGACAACCTACGAGCAGTACTTC. Translated: CASSLLDRTTYEQYF.

This clone was seen only a few times. The chain has TRBV6-6 and TRBJ2-7; perhaps TRBD2 as D (5 bases). This CDR3 is built from 12 residues. CDR1 and CDR2 (germline): MNHNY, SVGAGI (reference sequence). Trimming shortened V by 5 bases and J by 3 bases, and 8 bases separated the two germline ends. The CDR3 sequence: CASSGRGYEQYF. As DNA, the CDR3 is TGTGCCAGCAGTGGGAGAGGCTACGAGCAGTACTTC.

This clone turned up a few times. The rearrangement joins TRBV5-1 to TRBJ2-5, with D perhaps TRBD2 (6 bases). V shed 1 base and J shed 2 bases, with 12 bases lying between them. The CDR3 sequence is 15 residues long. Germline V CDR1 and CDR2: SGHRS, YFSETQ. As DNA, the CDR3 is TGCGCCAGCAGCTTGATCCCGGGAGATCAAGAGACCCAGTACTTC. Its protein product is CASSLIPGDQETQYF.

The V call is TRBV28, the J call TRBJ2-7; 11 nucleotides agree with TRBD2. Germline V gives CDR1 MDHEN, CDR2 SYDVKM. This CDR3 is 15 amino acids long. V shed 6 bases, J shed 0 bases, and the junction held 4 bases outside the gene matches. The CDR3 sequence is CASRPLAGGSYEQYF. CDR3 coding DNA: TGTGCCAGCAGACCTCTAGCGGGAGGCTCCTACGAGCAGTACTTC.

This clone was seen more than once but under ten times. The rearrangement links TRBV28 to TRBJ2-7; tentative D call: TRBD1 (5 bases). Germline V gene sequence: CDR1 MDHEN, CDR2 SYDVKM. This CDR3 contains 12 residues. V shed 6 bases and J shed 6 bases, with 12 bases lying between them. CDR3 residues: CASSPRVSEQYF. The CDR3 DNA is TGTGCCAGCAGCCCCAGGGTCAGCGAGCAGTACTTC.

The V gene is TRBV18, the J gene TRBJ1-1, with D possibly being TRBD1 (6 bases). The CDR3 is 15 residues long. Trimming removed 1 base from V and 4 bases from J, with 13 bases in between. Germline CDR1 is KGHSH and CDR2 is LQKENI. The CDR3 sequence: CASSPRGQGITEAFF. CDR3 bases: TGTGCCAGCTCACCACGGGGGCAGGGGATCACTGAAGCTTTCTTT.

In its sample, this clone was seen a few times. This chain connects TRBV4-1 to TRBJ2-5; 7 bases are shared with TRBD2. V lost 7 bases to trimming and J lost 5 bases; unmatched junction nucleotides: 16. CDR1 is MGHRA, CDR2 YSYEKL, per germline. This CDR3 has 16 residues. The CDR3 nucleotides read TGCGCCAGCAAAAGCGTCGGGCGGGAGAGAGACGAGACCCAGTACTTC. It translates to CASKSVGRERDETQYF.

CDR3 bases: TGCGCCAGCAGCTCCCGGGACTCCCTCGAGACCCAGTACTTC. Its translation is CASSSRDSLETQYF. The gene calls are TRBV5-1 and TRBJ2-5; a weak D match, TRBD2 (6 bases). The V gene lost 3 bases and the J gene lost 5 bases, with 14 bases spanning the gap. This CDR3 is 14 amino acids long. Germline assignment: CDR1 SGHRS and CDR2 YFSETQ. Looking up the rest from reference TRBV5-1 and TRBJ2-5 gives the full variable domain: KAGVTQTPRYLIKTRGQQVTLSCSPISGHRSVSWYQQTPGQGLQFLFEYFSETQRNKGNFPGRFSGRQFSNSRSEMNVSTLELGDSALYLCASSSRDSLETQYFGPGTRLLVL.

This clone was seen a handful of times. V usage is TRBV28 and J usage is TRBJ2-5; D gene unclear. Germline V gene lookup returns CDR1 MDHEN and CDR2 SYDVKM. The CDR3 sequence is 11 residues long. The V end was cut by 5 bases, the J end by 3 bases, with 4 bases between. The CDR3: CASSPEETQYF. CDR3 in DNA: TGTGCCAGCAGTCCAGAAGAGACCCAGTACTTC.

The chain recombines TRBV10-3 with TRBJ1-2, with 7 nucleotides matching TRBD1. Germline V CDR1 and CDR2: ENHRY, SYGVKD. The V and J ends lost 0 bases and 5 bases, in that order; junction bases with no gene match: 3. The CDR3 is 14 amino acids. The CDR3 sequence: CAISESLGQYGYTF. The CDR3 region has the DNA TGTGCCATCAGTGAGTCGCTGGGACAGTATGGCTACACCTTC.

The chain carries TRBV5-5 and TRBJ1-2; D perhaps matches TRBD1 (6 bases). Germline V gives CDR1 SGHKS, CDR2 YYEKEE (reference sequence). The CDR3 runs 13 residues. The germline V and J ends were trimmed by 1 base and 6 bases, with 10 bases remaining between them. DNA for the CDR3: TGTGCCAGCAGCTTGATCTCAGGGGATGGCTACACCTTC. Its protein is CASSLISGDGYTF.

This clone has only a few counts. The chain uses TRBV4-2 and TRBJ2-3; tentative D call: TRBD1 (6 bases). The germline V and J ends were trimmed by 1 base and 6 bases, with 23 bases remaining between them. This CDR3 spans 18 amino acids. Germline V gene sequence: CDR1 LGHNA, CDR2 YNFKEQ. CDR3 coding DNA: TGTGCCAGCAGCCAAGCCTCCGGTCAGGGGATAGTCCGGGATACGCAGTATTTT. Protein: CASSQASGQGIVRDTQYF.

This rearrangement joins TRBV28 to TRBJ2-7, with unresolved D. Germline CDR1 MDHEN, CDR2 SYDVKM. V was shortened by 6 bases and J by 0 bases, with 9 bases between the two germline ends. CDR3 length: 13 residues. CDR3 sequence: CASRPTVSYEQYF. CDR3 DNA sequence: TGTGCCAGCAGACCCACAGTCTCCTACGAGCAGTACTTC.

The sample holds one count of this clone. The rearrangement links TRBV6-4 to TRBJ1-2; 11 bases line up with TRBD1. Germline CDR1 MRHNA, CDR2 SNTAGT. The V and J ends lost 0 bases and 7 bases, in that order; junction bases with no gene match: 10. CDR3 length: 17 amino acids. The CDR3 region is CASSDSGTGGSLFGYTF. CDR3 DNA: TGTGCCAGCAGTGACTCAGGGACAGGGGGGTCCTTGTTTGGCTACACCTTC.

This sequence joins TRBV28 and TRBJ2-2; D perhaps matches TRBD1 (6 bases). CDR3 length: 15 amino acids. The germline V gene has CDR1 MDHEN and CDR2 SYDVKM. Between the trimmed V and J ends, which lost 4 bases and 5 bases, there was a span of 14 bases. The CDR3 here is CASSSTGQNTGELFF. CDR3 in DNA: TGTGCCAGCAGTTCCACAGGACAGAATACCGGGGAGCTGTTTTTT.

The chain joins TRBV4-1 to TRBJ1-3; D is unclear. This CDR3 region has 15 residues. From germline, CDR1 is MGHRA and CDR2 YSYEKL. Trimming removed 2 bases from V and 2 bases from J, with 10 bases in between. The DNA of the CDR3 is TGCGCCAGCAGCCAATTACGAGGAGCTGGAAACACCATATATTTT. It translates to CASSQLRGAGNTIYF.